The next 13 T cell receptor beta chains were all read from a single sample in a study of blood T cell repertoires in COVID-19. Sequencing used immunoSEQ multiplex PCR; TCRdb keeps in-frame clones, though not all of them. The sample includes approximately 170,000 clones, 88% of them seen just once. Sequenced material: PBMCs or T cells enriched from blood (not recorded which). All receptors come from a woman between 18 and 29 years old who had recovered from COVID-19.

This rearrangement joins TRBV5-8 to TRBJ2-7, with no clear D. Trimming took 6 bases from V and 3 from J, leaving 7 bases between them. The CDR3 spans 11 residues. Per germline, CDR1 SGHTS and CDR2 YDEGEE. In DNA form, the CDR3 reads TGTGCCAGCACGGAGAGCTACGAGCAGTACTTC. The encoded protein is CASTESYEQYF.

CDR3 residues: CASSMDRGGVGNTEAFF. CDR3 nucleotide sequence: TGCGCCAGCAGCATGGACAGGGGCGGCGTAGGAAACACTGAAGCTTTCTTT. This chain links TRBV5-1 with TRBJ1-1, with 9 bases matching TRBD1. CDR1 and CDR2 (germline): SGHRS, YFSETQ. The ends lost 4 bases at V and 2 bases at J; junction bases unmatched: 12. The CDR3 totals 17 residues. Full variable domain (rest looked up from reference TRBV5-1 and TRBJ1-1): KAGVTQTPRYLIKTRGQQVTLSCSPISGHRSVSWYQQTPGQGLQFLFEYFSETQRNKGNFPGRFSGRQFSNSRSEMNVSTLELGDSALYLCASSMDRGGVGNTEAFFGQGTRLTVV.

The chain carries TRBV5-1 and TRBJ2-3, with a tentative D call TRBD1 (8 bases). The germline gives CDR1 SGHRS, CDR2 YFSETQ. This CDR3 is built from 16 residues. The V and J ends lost 7 bases and 3 bases respectively, with 21 bases between them. The CDR3 loop reads CASEAGPGDRTDTQYF. The CDR3 DNA is TGCGCCAGCGAAGCGGGGCCAGGGGACAGGACAGATACGCAGTATTTT.

J is TRBJ2-3 and V is TRBV7-9; 8 nucleotides match TRBD2. There are 15 residues in the CDR3. The trim removed 10 bases at V and 1 base at J, leaving 10 bases unmatched. CDR1 is SEHNR and CDR2 is FQNEAQ in the germline V gene (reference sequence). As DNA, the CDR3 is TGTGCCATCCGATCGGGAGGGGGGGGCACAGATACGCAGTATTTT. As protein: CAIRSGGGGTDTQYF. The variable domain in full, completed from reference TRBV7-9 and TRBJ2-3, reads DTGVSQNPRHKITKRGQNVTFRCDPISEHNRLYWYRQTLGQGPEFLTYFQNEAQLEKSRLLSDRFSAERPKGSFSTLEIQRTEQGDSAMYLCAIRSGGGGTDTQYFGPGTRLTVL.

The V and J genes are TRBV5-8 and TRBJ2-7; perhaps TRBD2 as D (5 bases). V shed 4 bases and J shed 2 bases, with 13 bases lying between them. The CDR3 is 14 residues long. Looked up from germline, CDR1 is SGHTS and CDR2 is YDEGEE. The CDR3 DNA reads TGTGCCAGCAGCGGCGAGGGTGCGGCCTACGAGCAGTACTTC. Its protein product is CASSGEGAAYEQYF.

The chain uses TRBV4-2 and TRBJ1-5; D ambiguous. The CDR3 extends over 15 amino acids. V lost 0 bases and J lost 4, with 10 bases in between. Germline V gene sequence: CDR1 LGHNA, CDR2 YNFKEQ. The CDR3 coding sequence is TGTGCCAGCAGCCAAGAAGTCACCTATAATCAGCCCCAGCATTTT. It specifies CASSQEVTYNQPQHF.

This rearrangement joins TRBV28 to TRBJ1-1, with TRBD1 identical over 9 bases. The CDR3 loop spans 17 amino acids. V lost 8 bases and J lost 1; bases outside the gene matches: 14. The germline gives CDR1 MDHEN, CDR2 SYDVKM. The CDR3 loop reads CASPAPGQGGGNTEAFF. The CDR3, as DNA: TGTGCCAGCCCTGCTCCGGGACAGGGAGGGGGGAACACTGAAGCTTTCTTT.

In its sample, this clone was seen many times. The rearrangement links TRBV7-2 to TRBJ2-2; 15 bases align to TRBD2. Germline CDR1 and CDR2: SGHTA and FQGNSA. The CDR3 extends over 16 amino acids. Unmatched junction bases numbered 6, after V lost 5 bases and J lost 8 bases. The CDR3 loop is CASSPGLAGGLGELFF. CDR3 nucleotides: TGTGCCAGCAGCCCCGGACTAGCGGGGGGGCTTGGGGAGCTGTTTTTT. The entire variable domain, with the rest obtained from reference TRBV7-2 and TRBJ2-2, is as follows: GAGVSQSPSNKVTEKGKDVELRCDPISGHTALYWYRQSLGQGLEFLIYFQGNSAPDKSGLPSDRFSAERTGGSVSTLTIQRTQQEDSAVYLCASSPGLAGGLGELFFGEGSRLTVL.

The chain links TRBV27 to TRBJ2-7; D is undetermined. The CDR3 loop spans 14 amino acids. The V gene lost 0 bases and the J gene lost 1 base, with 7 bases spanning the gap. CDR1 and CDR2 from the germline V gene are MNHEY and SMNVEV (reference sequence). The CDR3 protein is CASSLSAPSYEQYF. As DNA, the CDR3 is TGTGCCAGCAGTTTATCAGCGCCATCCTACGAGCAGTACTTC.

The chain is built from TRBV27 and TRBJ2-2; 8 nucleotides agree with TRBD1. Germline CDR1 MNHEY, CDR2 SMNVEV (reference sequence). The CDR3 is made up of 15 amino acids. After removal of 0 bases from V and 5 bases from J, the junction contained 2 bases not matched to a gene. For the CDR3, the DNA is TGTGCCAGCAGTTTATCCCGGACAGGGACCGGGGAGCTGTTTTTT. Residues: CASSLSRTGTGELFF.

Only one count was recorded for this clone. This chain links TRBV9 with TRBJ2-1; TRBD2 is a possible D gene (6 bases). V shed 1 base and J shed 4 bases, with 12 bases lying between them. Germline V gives CDR1 SGDLS, CDR2 YYNGEE. The CDR3 consists of 15 residues. CDR3 sequence reads: CASSVYGGAYNEQFF. In nucleotides, the CDR3 is TGTGCCAGCAGCGTATATGGCGGGGCTTACAATGAGCAGTTCTTC.

V usage is TRBV19 and J usage is TRBJ1-1; 8 nucleotides line up with TRBD1. CDR1 is LNHDA and CDR2 is SQIVND in the germline V gene (reference sequence). CDR3 size: 15 residues. V trimming: 1 base; J trimming: 1 base; junction bases outside the gene matches: 2. The CDR3 loop is CASSIAGGANTEAFF. Here the CDR3 DNA reads TGTGCCAGTAGTATAGCAGGGGGCGCGAACACTGAAGCTTTCTTT.

The genes are TRBV5-4 and TRBJ1-2, with a weak D call TRBD1 (6 bases). In germline, CDR1 is SGHNT, CDR2 YYREEE (reference sequence). The CDR3 runs to 14 residues. V was pared by 0 bases and J by 11 bases, with 17 bases between. The CDR3 reads CASSLAGTGTLYTF. CDR3 DNA: TGTGCCAGCAGCTTGGCCGGAACAGGGACCTTGTACACCTTC.